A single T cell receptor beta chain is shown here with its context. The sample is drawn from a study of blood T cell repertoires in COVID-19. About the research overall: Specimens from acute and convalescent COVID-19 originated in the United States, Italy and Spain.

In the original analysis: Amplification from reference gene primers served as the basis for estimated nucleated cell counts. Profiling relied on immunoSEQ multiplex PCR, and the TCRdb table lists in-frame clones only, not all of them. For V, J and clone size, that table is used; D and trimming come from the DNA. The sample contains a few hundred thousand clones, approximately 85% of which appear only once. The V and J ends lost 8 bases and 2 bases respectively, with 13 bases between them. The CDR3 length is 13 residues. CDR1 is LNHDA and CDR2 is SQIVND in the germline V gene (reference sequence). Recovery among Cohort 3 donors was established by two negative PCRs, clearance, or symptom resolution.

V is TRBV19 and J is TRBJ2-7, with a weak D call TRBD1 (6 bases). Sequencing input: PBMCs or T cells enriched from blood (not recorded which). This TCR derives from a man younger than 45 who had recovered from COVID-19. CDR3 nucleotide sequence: TGTGCCAGTCGCCACAGGGATCCCTACGAGCAGTACTTC. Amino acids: CASRHRDPYEQYF.